The T cell receptor beta chain under discussion was sequenced for a study of blood T cell repertoires in COVID-19. In the original analysis: Using reference gene primer amplification, nucleated cell counts were estimated. Assay used: immunoSEQ multiplex PCR; TCRdb lists only in-frame clones, some missing. V, J and clone size derive from that table, while D and trimming were established from the DNA sequence. The sample has 490,000 or so clones; 70% to 90% are singletons. Germline loops: CDR1 SGHRS, CDR2 YFSETQ. CDR3 length: 15 residues. Trimming removed 4 bases at V and 0 bases at J, with 10 bases between.

Source material: PBMCs or T cells enriched from blood (not recorded which). V gene TRBV5-1 combines with J gene TRBJ2-2; tentatively, D is TRBD1 (5 bases). The receptor was derived from a woman aged 60-75 years who had recovered from COVID-19. The CDR3 bases are TGCGCCAGCAGCGTGACAGCAACGAACACCGGGGAGCTGTTTTTT. Protein product: CASSVTATNTGELFF.